These T cell receptor beta chains were read from a single sample in a study of T cell responses to AZD1222 COVID-19 vaccine. Profiled with immunoSEQ multiplex PCR; TCRdb holds only in-frame clones, not every one. Here the sample spans roughly 100,000 clones, roughly 83% being singletons. The sample was peripheral blood, taken on day 0 of AZD1222 vaccination. The receptors originated from an adult in good health. Both conserved end residues are part of each CDR3. Each record gives: J gene, CDR3 length, V gene, CDR3 protein.

j_gene: TRBJ2-6; len: 16; v_gene: TRBV10-3; CDR3aa: CAISRDLSSGANVLTF
j_gene: TRBJ1-5; len: 15; v_gene: TRBV28; CDR3aa: CASSGTGHSNQPQHF
j_gene: TRBJ1-5; len: 13; v_gene: TRBV6-5; CDR3aa: CASSYTVNQPQHF
j_gene: TRBJ2-7; len: 14; v_gene: TRBV5-6; CDR3aa: CASRIRDSYYEQYF
j_gene: TRBJ2-5; len: 14; v_gene: TRBV6-1; CDR3aa: CASSEEVAGETQYF
j_gene: TRBJ1-1; len: 13; v_gene: TRBV5-4; CDR3aa: CASSEDRGSEAFF
j_gene: TRBJ1-6; len: 15; v_gene: TRBV28; CDR3aa: CASSPRDRQNSPLHF
j_gene: TRBJ1-6; len: 16; v_gene: TRBV14; CDR3aa: CASSQVGQGFWSPLHF
j_gene: TRBJ2-2; len: 14; v_gene: TRBV7-9; CDR3aa: CASTAGGDTGELFF
j_gene: TRBJ2-3; len: 15; v_gene: TRBV5-1; CDR3aa: CASSLQGENTDTQYF
j_gene: TRBJ2-7; len: 14; v_gene: TRBV5-1; CDR3aa: CASSLGGSSYEQYF
j_gene: TRBJ1-2; len: 13; v_gene: TRBV5-8; CDR3aa: CASTPWGPAGYTF
j_gene: TRBJ2-2; len: 14; v_gene: TRBV7-2; CDR3aa: CASSLMLGTGELFF
j_gene: TRBJ1-1; len: 18; v_gene: TRBV19; CDR3aa: CASSILGTGGPMNTEAFF
j_gene: TRBJ1-2; len: 14; v_gene: TRBV10-3; CDR3aa: CAISDLREGYGYTF
j_gene: TRBJ1-1; len: 14; v_gene: TRBV3-1/TRBV3-2; CDR3aa: CASSPDPGQLEAFF
j_gene: TRBJ2-5; len: 18; v_gene: TRBV3-1/TRBV3-2; CDR3aa: CASSQARLRDRGKETQYF
j_gene: TRBJ1-1; len: 12; v_gene: TRBV6-1; CDR3aa: CASSERGSEAFF
j_gene: TRBJ1-5; len: 13; v_gene: TRBV29-1; CDR3aa: CSVGTEGPQPQHF
j_gene: TRBJ1-2; len: 15; v_gene: TRBV6-5; CDR3aa: CASSYSMAGEYGYTF
j_gene: TRBJ2-7; len: 15; v_gene: TRBV7-2; CDR3aa: CASSLVGSSGSEQYF
j_gene: TRBJ2-4; len: 14; v_gene: TRBV4-2; CDR3aa: CASSQDRGQNIQYF
j_gene: TRBJ1-3; len: 13; v_gene: TRBV7-2; CDR3aa: CASSLGGVNTIYF
j_gene: TRBJ1-4; len: 14; v_gene: TRBV19; CDR3aa: CASRQGDRGEKLFF
j_gene: TRBJ2-7; len: 17; v_gene: TRBV5-6; CDR3aa: CASSLFGTSGRRGEQYF